A single sample is the source of the 27 T cell receptor beta chains below, sequenced in a study of blood T cell repertoires in COVID-19. Clones were read by immunoSEQ multiplex PCR, and TCRdb kept only the in-frame ones, dropping some. Counted here are around 420,000 clones, approximately 85% occurring once; the ten biggest clones make up about 2.1%. The sequenced sample consisted of PBMCs or T cells enriched from blood (not recorded which). Receptor source: a woman in her 40s with acute COVID-19.

The rearrangement uses TRBV11-2 and TRBJ2-1; D perhaps matches TRBD1 (6 bases). Germline values: CDR1 SGHAT, CDR2 FQNNGV. There are 13 residues in the CDR3. V lost 3 bases, J lost 5 bases, and 8 bases lay in between. The CDR3 nucleotides read TGTGCCAGCAGCTTTACAGGGCACAATGAGCAGTTCTTC. Protein sequence: CASSFTGHNEQFF.

This clone was observed once. The V call is TRBV3-1 (or the pseudogene TRBV3-2), the J call TRBJ2-4; tentatively, D is TRBD2 (6 bases). The CDR3 is made up of 16 amino acids. V lost 2 bases, J lost 2 bases, and 13 bases lay in between. Germline V lookup: CDR1 LGHDT, CDR2 YNNKEL (reference sequence). The CDR3: CASSQREHGTKNIQYF. DNA for the CDR3: TGTGCCAGCAGCCAACGGGAGCATGGGACCAAAAACATTCAGTACTTC.

This rearrangement joins TRBV12-3 or TRBV12-4 to TRBJ1-1; D remains ambiguous. Trimming stripped 3 bases from V and 0 bases from J, with 2 bases between. The CDR3 length is 12 residues. The DNA for the CDR3 is TGTGCCAGCAGTTTCGTGAACACTGAAGCTTTCTTT. Its translation is CASSFVNTEAFF.

This sequence joins TRBV7-9 and TRBJ2-7; a weak D match, TRBD1 (6 bases). Germline V lookup: CDR1 SEHNR, CDR2 FQNEAQ (reference sequence). With 3 bases removed from V and 2 bases from J, the gap between germline ends came to 14 bases. This CDR3 spans 15 amino acids. CDR3 nucleotide sequence: TGTGCCAGCAGCTTTAGGACAGCTATGGCCTACGAGCAGTACTTC. This gives the protein CASSFRTAMAYEQYF.

This clone was detected only a few times. The CDR3 sequence is CSASFFGGEQYF. DNA of the CDR3: TGCAGTGCTAGTTTTTTCGGGGGCGAGCAGTACTTC. This chain connects TRBV20-1 to TRBJ2-7, with a tentative D call TRBD2 (6 bases). The CDR3 spans 12 residues. Germline CDR1 reads DFQATT; CDR2 reads SNEGSKA (reference sequence). V was cut by 3 bases and J by 6 bases, with 12 bases left in between.

V and J are TRBV19 and TRBJ2-2; D unresolved. Germline CDR1 and CDR2: LNHDA and SQIVND (reference sequence). The V end lost 2 bases, the J end lost 4 bases, and 17 bases lay between the germline ends. CDR3 length: 17 residues. CDR3 residues: CASSIPLRVDTTGELFF. CDR3 coding DNA: TGTGCCAGTAGTATACCTCTCCGAGTAGATACCACCGGGGAGCTGTTTTTT.

The chain has TRBV18 and TRBJ2-1; D call uncertain. Germline CDR1 reads KGHSH; CDR2 reads LQKENI. V was shortened by 3 bases and J by 6 bases, with 12 bases between the two germline ends. This CDR3 is built from 14 residues. The CDR3 region is CASSPLGAANEQFF. Here the CDR3 DNA reads TGTGCCAGCTCACCTTTAGGAGCCGCCAATGAGCAGTTCTTC.

This chain joins TRBV12-5 and TRBJ1-1; no reliable D call. The germline V gene has CDR1 LGHNT and CDR2 FRNRAP. The CDR3 runs to 12 residues. V lost 7 bases, J lost 2 bases, and 8 bases lay in between. Here the CDR3 DNA reads TGTGCTAGTGCTAGGCAAAACACTGAAGCTTTCTTT. Translating gives CASARQNTEAFF.

The chain combines TRBV5-4 with TRBJ2-2; 7 bases fit TRBD2. There are 15 residues in the CDR3. With 3 bases clipped from V and 2 bases from J, the junction kept 4 bases outside the gene matches. The germline gives CDR1 SGHNT, CDR2 YYREEE (reference sequence). The CDR3 DNA sequence: TGTGCCAGCAGCTCAGCGGGAACAAACACCGGGGAGCTGTTTTTT. It is translated as CASSSAGTNTGELFF.

The chain joins TRBV15 to TRBJ1-1, with D maybe TRBD1 (6 bases). V lost 0 bases and J lost 1, with 9 bases in between. CDR3 size: 15 residues. Germline CDR1 is LNHNV and CDR2 is YYDKDF (reference sequence). The DNA of the CDR3 is TGTGCCACCAGCAGAGACCCGGACAGGAACACTGAAGCTTTCTTT. It yields the protein CATSRDPDRNTEAFF.

The chain employs TRBV5-1 and TRBJ1-2; 8 bases fit TRBD1. This CDR3 has 14 amino acids. Germline V gives CDR1 SGHRS, CDR2 YFSETQ. Unmatched junction bases numbered 7, after V lost 1 base and J lost 8 bases. CDR3 bases: TGCGCCAGCAGCTTGTCTCAGGGGGCCGGGGGCTACACCTTC. This encodes CASSLSQGAGGYTF. Full variable domain (remainder filled in from reference TRBV5-1 and TRBJ1-2): KAGVTQTPRYLIKTRGQQVTLSCSPISGHRSVSWYQQTPGQGLQFLFEYFSETQRNKGNFPGRFSGRQFSNSRSEMNVSTLELGDSALYLCASSLSQGAGGYTFGSGTRLTVV.

The chain joins TRBV7-9 to TRBJ2-4, with D perhaps TRBD2 (6 bases). Trimming removed 4 bases at V and 0 bases at J, with 7 bases between. The germline V gene has CDR1 SEHNR and CDR2 FQNEAQ (reference sequence). The CDR3 spans 14 residues. Here the CDR3 reads CASSWGLAKNIQYF. DNA of the CDR3: TGTGCCAGCAGCTGGGGACTAGCCAAAAACATTCAGTACTTC.

The chain couples TRBV19 to TRBJ1-6; tentatively, D is TRBD1 (5 bases). V was shortened by 0 bases and J by 4 bases, with 10 bases between the two germline ends. From germline, CDR1 is LNHDA and CDR2 SQIVND (reference sequence). This CDR3 spans 16 amino acids. Here the CDR3 DNA reads TGTGCCAGTAGTATAGATTCGGGGGGATATAATTCACCCCTCCACTTT. This gives the protein CASSIDSGGYNSPLHF.

The V gene is TRBV19, the J gene TRBJ2-7; no reliable D call. Germline lookup yields CDR1 LNHDA and CDR2 SQIVND (reference sequence). There are 14 residues in the CDR3. V was shortened by 1 base and J by 0 bases, with 7 bases between the two germline ends. CDR3 in DNA: TGTGCCAGTAGTATAGGTCTCGGCTCCTACGAGCAGTACTTC. Residues: CASSIGLGSYEQYF.

V usage is TRBV19 and J usage is TRBJ2-7; 9 nucleotides match TRBD1. The CDR3 runs to 15 residues. The junction had 9 bases not matched to a gene; V was cut back by 3 bases and J by 6 bases. Germline lookup yields CDR1 LNHDA and CDR2 SQIVND (reference sequence). The CDR3 coding sequence is TGTGCCAGTAGTATGCACAGGGGGCGAACCACCGAGCAGTACTTC. Residues: CASSMHRGRTTEQYF.

The rearrangement links TRBV4-1 to TRBJ1-5; the D gene is possibly TRBD1 (5 bases). This CDR3 comprises 17 residues. CDR1 MGHRA and CDR2 YSYEKL come from the germline V gene. Trimming stripped 1 base from V and 4 bases from J, with 17 bases between. The CDR3 nucleotides read TGCGCCAGCAGCCAAGTGGGGCGGGGCCCAATTAATCAGCCCCAGCATTTT. This codes for CASSQVGRGPINQPQHF.

This clone was seen a single time. The chain combines TRBV12-3 or TRBV12-4 with TRBJ1-1; 7 nucleotides align to TRBD1. The CDR3 totals 13 residues. V lost 2 bases, J lost 5 bases, and 2 bases stayed unmatched. CDR3 protein: CASSLMTGTEAFF. CDR3 nucleotide sequence: TGTGCCAGCAGTTTAATGACAGGGACTGAAGCTTTCTTT.

The rearrangement joins TRBV24-1 to TRBJ2-7; a weak D match, TRBD1 (6 bases). Germline CDR1 and CDR2: KGHDR and SFDVKD. The CDR3 has 12 amino acids. Deletions cut 2 bases from V and 6 bases from J, with 7 bases between. CDR3 protein: CATSDSDSEQYF. In DNA form, the CDR3 reads TGTGCCACCAGTGATTCGGACAGCGAGCAGTACTTC.

The chain has TRBV7-8 and TRBJ1-2, with D possibly TRBD1 on 5 matching bases. CDR1 SGHVS and CDR2 FQNEAQ come from the germline V gene. The CDR3 covers 13 residues. The germline V and J ends were trimmed by 5 bases and 3 bases, with 10 bases remaining between them. CDR3 sequence reads: CASSPRGYYGYTF. The CDR3 nucleotides are TGTGCCAGCAGCCCCCGGGGGTACTATGGCTACACCTTC. The full variable domain, its missing parts supplied by reference TRBV7-8 and TRBJ1-2, is GAGVSQSPRYKVAKRGQDVALRCDPISGHVSLFWYQQALGQGPEFLTYFQNEAQLDKSGLPSDRFFAERPEGSVSTLKIQRTQQEDSAVYLCASSPRGYYGYTFGSGTRLTVV.

The V and J genes are TRBV30 and TRBJ1-2; unclear D gene. Germline lookup yields CDR1 GTSNPN and CDR2 SVGIG (reference sequence). Trimming pared 8 bases from V and 3 bases from J, leaving 7 bases between. The CDR3 extends over 10 amino acids. The CDR3 nucleotides read TGTGCCGGTCTAGACTATGGCTACACCTTC. Protein: CAGLDYGYTF.

This clone was seen a handful of times. The chain recombines TRBV19 with TRBJ1-1, with 7 bases that match TRBD1. This CDR3 is built from 14 residues. V lost 6 bases and J lost 3; bases outside the gene matches: 7. Germline values: CDR1 LNHDA, CDR2 SQIVND (reference sequence). CDR3 nucleotides: TGTGCCAGTAGAGGGGGCAGCCGGGACACTGAAGCTTTCTTT. Translated: CASRGGSRDTEAFF.

The sample holds one count of this clone. The gene calls are TRBV3-1 (or the pseudogene TRBV3-2) and TRBJ2-5, with 12 nucleotides matching TRBD2. V dropped 3 bases and J dropped 0; count of bases not matched to a gene: 14. Looked up from germline, CDR1 is LGHDT and CDR2 is YNNKEL (reference sequence). The CDR3 is made up of 20 amino acids. DNA of the CDR3: TGTGCCAGCAGCCATGCAACTAGCGGGGGGCCGGACCTGTACCAAGAGACCCAGTACTTC. It yields the protein CASSHATSGGPDLYQETQYF.

This clone appeared a few times. The chain is built from TRBV7-6 and TRBJ2-7; 7 bases match TRBD1. Germline V gives CDR1 SGHVS, CDR2 FNYEAQ. With V trimmed by 6 bases and J by 4 bases, 6 bases remained unmatched. This CDR3 comprises 13 residues. The chain's CDR3 is CASSSTGEYEQYF. CDR3 sequence (DNA): TGTGCCAGCAGTTCTACAGGGGAATACGAGCAGTACTTC.

The chain carries TRBV6-5 and TRBJ1-4; D may be TRBD1 (5 bases). Trimming removed 6 bases at V and 5 bases at J, with 16 bases between. The germline gives CDR1 MNHEY, CDR2 SVGAGI. CDR3 length: 15 residues. CDR3 residues: CASSNEPGLNEKLFF. In DNA, the CDR3 is TGTGCCAGCAGCAATGAACCGGGACTGAATGAAAAACTGTTTTTT.

The chain is built from TRBV7-2 and TRBJ2-6; TRBD1 agrees at 7 bases. Germline lookup yields CDR1 SGHTA and CDR2 FQGNSA. The CDR3 totals 14 residues. CDR3 loop: CAEAGGSGANVLTF. The CDR3 region has the DNA TGTGCGGAGGCAGGGGGCTCTGGGGCCAACGTCCTGACTTTC.

The chain employs TRBV11-2 and TRBJ2-5, with 9 bases lining up with TRBD2. CDR1 and CDR2 from the germline V gene are SGHAT and FQNNGV. The V and J ends lost 0 bases and 5 bases, in that order; junction bases with no gene match: 19. The CDR3 totals 20 residues. The CDR3 region is CASSLDPPPFVAGGRETQYF. The CDR3, as DNA: TGTGCCAGCAGCTTAGACCCACCCCCTTTCGTTGCGGGGGGGCGTGAGACCCAGTACTTC.

V is TRBV30 and J is TRBJ1-2; 9 bases are shared with TRBD1. The germline gives CDR1 GTSNPN, CDR2 SVGIG (reference sequence). This CDR3 spans 14 amino acids. J gave up 1 base and V 4 bases, and 4 bases lay outside the gene matches. CDR3 nucleotides: TGTGCCTGGATTTGGACAGGGGTTAACTATGGCTACACCTTC. This codes for CAWIWTGVNYGYTF.